This T cell receptor beta chain was observed in a study of blood T cells in healthy people across ages. Study observations and caveats: Versus aged donors, long-lived donors had higher diversity and more naive CD4+ cells.

Trimming removed 2 bases from V and 2 bases from J, with 16 bases in between. This CDR3 is 16 amino acids long. Germline lookup yields CDR1 SGHKS and CDR2 YYEKEE (reference sequence). For the second PCR, which ran for 7 to 11 cycles, a sample-barcoded 5' primer and a J-beta primer mix were used. TCRdb analysed the 5' RACE reads with MiXCR anew, one entry per CDR3 protein. This sample has 650,000 to 800,000 distinct CDR3 sequences, with around 45% found just once. On this clonotype: Its antigen is not identified.

The sequenced sample consisted of blood. The chain employs TRBV5-5 and TRBJ1-2; D not certain. This sequence originates from a man aged 60 to 75 in good health. CDR3 sequence (DNA): TGTGCCAGCAGCTTCAGCCCTGGAGGGCTCAACTATGGCTACACCTTC. Its protein is CASSFSPGGLNYGYTF. Combining the CDR3 with reference TRBV5-5 and TRBJ1-2 gives the whole variable domain DAGVTQSPTHLIKTRGQQVTLRCSPISGHKSVSWYQQVLGQGPQFIFQYYEKEERGRGNFPDRFSARQFPNYSSELNVNALLLGDSALYLCASSFSPGGLNYGYTFGSGTRLTVV.